One sample yielded the 22 T cell receptor beta chains listed below, sequenced in a study of T cells in Graves' hyperthyroidism and ophthalmopathy. TCR beta CDR3 sequences were amplified from RNA transcripts. TCR CDR3 underwent first-round RT-PCR with the HTBI primer set. TCRdb re-called the multiplex PCR reads through MiXCR, storing one row per CDR3 protein. Of around 400,000 distinct CDR3 sequences in the sample, approximately 25% were seen once. Material: blood. Every receptor here comes from a man over 45 with Graves' hyperthyroidism.

This clonotype was seen ten or more times. The rearrangement uses TRBV11-2 and TRBJ2-5, with D hard to call. The CDR3 is 18 residues long. The germline V gene has CDR1 SGHAT and CDR2 FQNNGV. The V and J ends lost 1 base and 5 bases respectively, with 23 bases between them. The CDR3 loop is CASSLAASGGSPQETQYF. CDR3 nucleotide sequence: TGTGCCAGCAGCTTAGCGGCGAGTGGTGGCAGTCCCCAGGAGACCCAGTACTTC.

DNA of the CDR3: TGCAGCGTTGAAAACCCCACGGGTGCCACCGGGGAGCTGTTTTTT. It specifies CSVENPTGATGELFF. The chain carries TRBV29-1 and TRBJ2-2; D is undetermined. The V gene lost 2 bases and the J gene lost 4 bases, with 14 bases spanning the gap. Germline CDR1 SQVTM, CDR2 ANQGSEA. The CDR3 has 15 amino acids.

This clonotype was recorded at least ten times. The chain is built from TRBV7-3 and TRBJ2-1, with TRBD2 matching 8 bases. CDR1 and CDR2 (germline): SGHTA, FQGTGA. The V and J ends lost 2 bases and 2 bases, in that order; junction bases with no gene match: 2. This CDR3 contains 15 residues. CDR3 nucleotide sequence: TGTGCCAGCAGCTTATCGGGAGGGCCCTACAATGAGCAGTTCTTC. It translates to CASSLSGGPYNEQFF.

This rearrangement joins TRBV6-2 or TRBV6-3 to TRBJ2-7; 12 bases agree with TRBD1. After removal of 8 bases from V and 3 bases from J, the junction contained 2 bases not matched to a gene. The CDR3 runs to 13 residues. Germline assignment: CDR1 MNHEY and CDR2 SVGEGT. CDR3 sequence (DNA): TGTGCCAGCGGGACAGGGGGCTTCTACGAGCAGTACTTC. Residues: CASGTGGFYEQYF.

The rearrangement links TRBV2 to TRBJ1-5, with 8 bases fitting TRBD1. CDR1 is SNHLY and CDR2 is FYNNEI in the germline V gene. V shed 6 bases and J 10 bases; nucleotides not matched to a gene: 8. The length of the CDR3 is 13 residues. The CDR3 loop is CASRETGVGPQHF. The CDR3 DNA is TGTGCCAGCAGGGAGACAGGGGTAGGACCCCAGCATTTT.

As regards this clonotype: A read error may explain this, as a much larger clone is one base away. The chain joins TRBV7-9 to TRBJ2-7; 12 nucleotides align to TRBD2. The CDR3 totals 16 residues. Germline values: CDR1 SEHNR, CDR2 FQNEAQ (reference sequence). V gave up 1 base and J gave up 7 bases; unmatched junction bases: 8. DNA of the CDR3: TGTGCCAGCAGCTTAGGGACTAGCGGGAATGTCCATGAGCAGTACTTC. Translation: CASSLGTSGNVHEQYF.

The V and J genes are TRBV2 and TRBJ2-1; maybe TRBD1 (6 bases). CDR3 length: 12 amino acids. V was trimmed by 8 bases and J by 15 bases, leaving 20 bases between them. The germline CDR1 and CDR2 sequences are SNHLY and FYNNEI. The CDR3 nucleotides are TGTGCCAGCCAAAATACAGGGACGGACCGGTTCTTC. This gives the protein CASQNTGTDRFF.

V usage is TRBV6-2 or TRBV6-3 and J usage is TRBJ2-2; 8 bases match TRBD2. CDR1 and CDR2 from the germline V gene are MNHEY and SVGEGT. After removal of 4 bases from V and 0 bases from J, the junction contained 4 bases not matched to a gene. The CDR3 consists of 16 residues. The CDR3 is CASSLPGLANTGELFF. The DNA for the CDR3 is TGTGCCAGCAGTTTACCGGGACTAGCGAACACCGGGGAGCTGTTTTTT.

Note on this clonotype: The missing conserved phenylalanine or tryptophan at the end of this CDR3 makes a read error likely. The chain joins TRBV29-1 to TRBJ1-2, with D unresolved. CDR3 length equals 12 residues. Trimming took 4 bases from V and 5 from J, leaving 11 bases between them. Germline CDR1 and CDR2: SQVTM and ANQGSEA. CDR3 in amino acids: CSVGLGGYGYTL. The CDR3 nucleotides read TGCAGCGTTGGGCTAGGCGGTTATGGCTACACCCTC.

The rearrangement links TRBV4-1 to TRBJ1-1; a weak D match, TRBD1 (5 bases). CDR3 length equals 15 residues. Germline V gene lookup returns CDR1 MGHRA and CDR2 YSYEKL. With 0 bases removed from V and 1 base from J, the gap between germline ends came to 9 bases. DNA of the CDR3: TGCGCCAGCAGCCAAGAACAGGTTAAGAACACTGAAGCTTTCTTT. This encodes CASSQEQVKNTEAFF.

In this sample, this clonotype turned up once. The chain carries TRBV5-1 and TRBJ2-1; 7 bases are shared with TRBD2. The V segment lost 0 bases and the J segment 2 bases; nucleotides outside the gene matches: 5. Per the germline V gene, CDR1 is SGHRS and CDR2 is YFSETQ. The CDR3 is made up of 16 amino acids. CDR3 in amino acids: CASSLVSSGPYNEQFF. CDR3 bases: TGCGCCAGCAGCTTGGTATCTAGCGGACCCTACAATGAGCAGTTCTTC.

This clonotype has just a few counts. This chain connects TRBV5-1 to TRBJ1-2; D ambiguous. V was cut by 1 base and J by 6 bases, with 19 bases left in between. The CDR3 runs 16 residues. Germline V gives CDR1 SGHRS, CDR2 YFSETQ. The CDR3: CASSLLTRASSDGYTF. The CDR3 coding sequence is TGCGCCAGCAGCTTGTTAACGAGGGCTAGTTCTGATGGCTACACCTTC.

This clonotype occurred a few times. The V and J genes are TRBV12-3 or TRBV12-4 and TRBJ1-5, with D possibly matching TRBD1 (5 bases). This CDR3 spans 13 amino acids. V lost 7 bases, J lost 2 bases, and 9 bases lay in between. CDR3 nucleotides: TGTGCCAGCACCCTACAGGGCAATCAGCCCCAGCATTTT. Translated: CASTLQGNQPQHF.

This clonotype was seen repeatedly, ten times or more. The chain has TRBV12-3 or TRBV12-4 and TRBJ1-1; TRBD1 matches at 9 bases. The CDR3 runs 16 residues. V lost 7 bases and J lost 7; bases outside the gene matches: 16. The CDR3 region is CASTRSRTGVTVEAFF. CDR3 bases: TGTGCCAGCACCCGTTCACGGACAGGGGTAACGGTTGAAGCTTTCTTT.

The V and J genes are TRBV7-6 and TRBJ2-7, with unresolved D. Germline V gene lookup returns CDR1 SGHVS and CDR2 FNYEAQ. The V and J ends lost 4 bases and 2 bases respectively, with 9 bases between them. The CDR3 is 13 amino acids. The CDR3, as DNA: TGTGCCAGCAGCTCCGAGGATCCCTACGAGCAGTACTTC. It is translated as CASSSEDPYEQYF.

There are a few counts of this clonotype. V and J are TRBV20-1 and TRBJ2-1; no clear D. CDR3 length: 13 residues. V was pared by 2 bases and J by 6 bases, with 11 bases between. The germline V gene has CDR1 DFQATT and CDR2 SNEGSKA (reference sequence). The CDR3 DNA follows: TGCAGTGCTAGATGGGCGGCGACCAATGAGCAGTTCTTC. This encodes CSARWAATNEQFF.

Ten or more counts support this clonotype. The V gene is TRBV7-9, the J gene TRBJ2-2; the D is unclear. CDR3 length: 12 amino acids. Trimming pared 5 bases from V and 3 bases from J, leaving 4 bases between. Per germline, CDR1 SEHNR and CDR2 FQNEAQ (reference sequence). The CDR3 region is CASSEDTGELFF. The CDR3 nucleotides are TGTGCCAGCAGCGAGGACACCGGGGAGCTGTTTTTT.

This clonotype has only a few counts. The rearrangement joins TRBV12-3 or TRBV12-4 to TRBJ1-5; maybe TRBD1 (5 bases). V dropped 6 bases and J dropped 7 bases, with 13 bases sitting between them. The CDR3 has 13 amino acids. The chain's CDR3 is CASSRGTGQPQHF. CDR3 DNA: TGTGCCAGCAGCCGCGGGACTGGACAGCCCCAGCATTTT.

The V and J genes are TRBV19 and TRBJ1-4; D not resolved. Trimming removed 3 bases from V and 1 base from J, with 9 bases in between. CDR3 size: 15 residues. Germline V gives CDR1 LNHDA, CDR2 SQIVND (reference sequence). The CDR3 reads CASSMIPGTNEKLFF. In nucleotides, the CDR3 is TGTGCCAGTAGTATGATCCCAGGAACTAATGAAAAACTGTTTTTT.

This sequence joins TRBV20-1 and TRBJ2-3; the match to TRBD2 covers 9 bases. The CDR3 has 12 amino acids. Germline-derived CDR1 and CDR2 are DFQATT and SNEGSKA (reference sequence). CDR3 nucleotides: TGCAGCGCTTCTAGCGGGACAAATACGCAGTATTTT. Protein: CSASSGTNTQYF.

The sample holds one count of this clonotype. This rearrangement joins TRBV11-2 to TRBJ1-3; D call uncertain. CDR1 and CDR2 from the germline V gene are SGHAT and FQNNGV. This CDR3 has 15 amino acids. V was shortened by 1 base and J by 0 bases, with 7 bases between the two germline ends. CDR3 region: CASSLGGDSGNTIYF. The DNA for the CDR3 is TGTGCCAGCAGCTTAGGTGGAGACTCTGGAAACACCATATATTTT.

The chain employs TRBV20-1 and TRBJ1-5, with D perhaps matching TRBD1 (6 bases). CDR3 size: 14 residues. The V end lost 2 bases, the J end lost 4 bases, and 12 bases lay between the germline ends. The germline V gene has CDR1 DFQATT and CDR2 SNEGSKA (reference sequence). The DNA of the CDR3 is TGCAGTGCTAGACTGACAGGTCGTAATCAGCCCCAGCATTTT. Encoded protein: CSARLTGRNQPQHF.